This TCR beta chain was retrieved from a study of blood T cell repertoires in COVID-19. The table came from immunoSEQ multiplex PCR; TCRdb's copy has only in-frame clones and leaves some out. This table holds 100,000 to 150,000 clones, 60% to 75% found once. V dropped 1 base and J dropped 0; count of bases not matched to a gene: 8. Germline CDR1 and CDR2: LGHDT and YNNKEL (reference sequence). The CDR3 spans 17 residues. Specimen: peripheral blood. The J gene is TRBJ1-2, the V gene TRBV3-1 (or the pseudogene TRBV3-2); 7 bases are a match to TRBD1. The source of this sequence is a woman in her seventies with acute or convalescent COVID-19. The CDR3 DNA sequence: TGTGCCAGCAGCCAAGTTCCCCAGGGGGGATCTAACTATGGCTACACCTTC. Protein product: CASSQVPQGGSNYGYTF.